The clone carrying this T cell receptor (beta chain) was recorded a few times. Antigen unknown. The data belong to a study of cytotoxic CD8 clonotypes in ibrutinib-treated CLL. Looking at the study overall: Response samples were obtained once patients had received a median about 12 months of treatment, range 6 to 36.

Study-level findings and limits: The times at which samples were taken varied between sustained-remission and progressing patients.

The CDR3 runs 13 residues. CDR1 is SGHTA, CDR2 FQGTGA, per germline. Trimming left V 5 bases short and J 3 bases short, with 11 bases between. The assay was immunoSEQ multiplex PCR, and TCRdb's table has in-frame clones only and misses some. Of a few hundred thousand clones in the sample, 67% are singletons; the top ten hold about 5.9%. The gene calls are TRBV7-3 and TRBJ2-7; D perhaps matches TRBD2 (5 bases). Sequences were derived from PBMCs, sampled after 36 months of ibrutinib treatment. The TCR was taken from a human donor with chronic lymphocytic leukemia. The CDR3 DNA reads TGTGCCAGCAGCGTGGGCCGGGGCTACGAGCAGTACTTC. Translation: CASSVGRGYEQYF.